This T cell receptor (beta chain) was recorded in a study of CD8+ T cells in alopecia areata. Overall study context: Patients received oral tofacitinib, 5 to 10 mg twice daily, for moderate-to-severe alopecia areata. Tofacitinib administration persisted for 6 to 18 months, succeeded by 6 months off drug.

Treatment specified: oral pan-JAK inhibitor, 5-10 mg twice daily. Samples from alopecia areata patients were lesional scalp punch biopsies and peripheral blood. Sequencing used cDNA as its template, made by extracting RNA and reverse transcribing it. Assay: immunoSEQ multiplex PCR; the TCRdb copy retains only in-frame clones and omits some. The sample shows roughly 120,000 clones, under 60% of them seen only once. Details on this clone: What it binds is not known.

Points from the study as a whole: Tofacitinib significantly lowered scalp clonality and expanded CD8+ clones among the top 100.

This sequence was found in a human donor with alopecia areata. This material consisted of CD8+ T cells sorted from blood, taken at week 24, from a patient treated with tofacitinib.

In nucleotides, the CDR3 is TGTGCCAGCAGCTTGGGCACAGGGGGATTTCACTACACCTTC. Translating it yields CASSLGTGGFHYTF. V and J are TRBV5-6 and TRBJ1-2, with 8 bases that match TRBD1. This CDR3 is built from 14 residues. V was clipped by 0 bases and J by 10 bases; unmatched bases: 8. Germline V lookup: CDR1 SGHDT, CDR2 YYEEEE.